Here is one T cell receptor beta chain with its context. The sequenced template was cDNA made from the entire isolated RNA. Measured with immunoSEQ multiplex PCR; TCRdb has only the in-frame clones, and not every one. The sample includes roughly 400,000 clones, approximately 13% of them seen just once. This entry belongs to a study of beta chain features in type 1 diabetes. V was shortened by 0 bases and J by 8 bases, with 15 bases between the two germline ends. The CDR3 contains 15 residues. The V gene's germline CDR1 is SGHRS and CDR2 YFSETQ. This rearrangement joins TRBV5-1 to TRBJ2-1, with D perhaps matching TRBD2 (7 bases). The source material was naive CD4+ T cells from blood. The clonotype originates from a man aged 25-45 years in good health. CDR3 coding DNA: TGCGCCAGCAGCTTGGCCCGGGGGGCCTTGGATGAGCAGTTCTTC. It specifies CASSLARGALDEQFF.